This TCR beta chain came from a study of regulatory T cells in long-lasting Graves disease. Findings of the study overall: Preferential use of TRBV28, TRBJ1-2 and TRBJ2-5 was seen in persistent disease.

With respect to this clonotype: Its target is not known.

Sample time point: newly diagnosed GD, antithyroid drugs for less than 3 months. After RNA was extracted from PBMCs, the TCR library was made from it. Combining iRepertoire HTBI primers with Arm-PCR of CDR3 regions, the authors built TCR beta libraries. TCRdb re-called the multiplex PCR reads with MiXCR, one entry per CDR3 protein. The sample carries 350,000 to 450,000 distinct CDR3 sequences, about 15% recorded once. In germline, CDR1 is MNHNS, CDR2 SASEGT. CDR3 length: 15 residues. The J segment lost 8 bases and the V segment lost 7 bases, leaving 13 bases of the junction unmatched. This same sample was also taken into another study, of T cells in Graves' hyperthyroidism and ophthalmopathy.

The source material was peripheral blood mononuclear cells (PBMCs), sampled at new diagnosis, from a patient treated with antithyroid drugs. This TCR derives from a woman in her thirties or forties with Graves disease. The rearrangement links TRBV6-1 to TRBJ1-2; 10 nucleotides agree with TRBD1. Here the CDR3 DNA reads TGTGCCAGCATCCCAATGGGACAGGGGCCTGGCGGCTACACCTTC. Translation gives CASIPMGQGPGGYTF.